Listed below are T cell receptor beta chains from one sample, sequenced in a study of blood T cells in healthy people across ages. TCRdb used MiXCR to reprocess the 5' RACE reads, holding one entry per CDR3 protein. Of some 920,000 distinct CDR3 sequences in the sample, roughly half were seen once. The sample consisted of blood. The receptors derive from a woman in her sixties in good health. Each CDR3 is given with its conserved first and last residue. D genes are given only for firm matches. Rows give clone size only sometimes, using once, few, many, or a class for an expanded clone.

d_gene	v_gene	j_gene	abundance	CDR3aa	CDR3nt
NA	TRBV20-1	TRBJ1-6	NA	CSARPLPGSPLHF	TGCAGTGCTAGACCGCTCCCCGGTTCACCCCTCCACTTT
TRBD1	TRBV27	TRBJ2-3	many	CASRLRQGLPDTQYF	TGTGCCAGCAGGCTTCGACAGGGCCTCCCAGATACGCAGTATTTT
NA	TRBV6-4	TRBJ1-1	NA	CASRPQGEGTEAFF	TGTGCCAGCAGGCCCCAGGGCGAGGGCACTGAAGCTTTCTTT
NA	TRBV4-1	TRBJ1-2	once	CASSQDRHSGDGYTF	TGCGCCAGCAGCCAAGATCGGCACTCTGGAGATGGCTACACCTTC
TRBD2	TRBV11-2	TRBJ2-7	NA	CASSLDLGLAGAQGEQYF	TGTGCCAGCAGCTTAGATCTGGGACTAGCGGGCGCTCAGGGGGAGCAGTACTTC
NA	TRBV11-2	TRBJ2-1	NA	CASSLIGSLLNEQFF	TGTGCCAGCAGCTTAATAGGGTCCCTCTTAAATGAGCAGTTCTTC
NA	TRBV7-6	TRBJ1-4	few	CASSTKDATNEKLFF	TGTGCCAGCAGCACCAAAGATGCAACTAATGAAAAACTGTTTTTT
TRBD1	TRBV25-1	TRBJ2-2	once	CASSHGTAINTGELFF	TGTGCCAGCAGTCACGGGACAGCAATAAACACCGGGGAGCTGTTTTTT
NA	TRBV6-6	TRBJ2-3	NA	CASSYSAAEGTDTQYF	TGTGCCAGCAGTTACTCTGCAGCGGAGGGCACAGATACGCAGTATTTT
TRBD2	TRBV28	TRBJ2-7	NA	CATLLAGVTHEQYF	TGTGCCACCTTACTAGCGGGAGTTACCCACGAGCAGTACTTC
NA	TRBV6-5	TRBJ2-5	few	CASSYWTGIRDPVLPAGTQYF	TGTGCCAGCAGTTACTGGACCGGAATAAGGGACCCAGTACTGCCGGCTGGGACCCAGTACTTC
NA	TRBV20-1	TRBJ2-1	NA	CSASPAKSGGPSYNEQFF	TGCAGTGCTAGTCCGGCTAAAAGCGGAGGCCCCTCCTACAATGAGCAGTTCTTC
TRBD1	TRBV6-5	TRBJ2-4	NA	CASSYFTGGPAKNIQYF	TGTGCCAGCAGTTACTTTACAGGGGGTCCAGCCAAAAACATTCAGTACTTC
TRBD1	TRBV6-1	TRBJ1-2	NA	CASRRTGTGVDRYTF	TGTGCCAGCAGACGAACCGGGACAGGGGTAGATCGCTACACCTTC
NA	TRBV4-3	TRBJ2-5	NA	CASSQWQGTSNEQYF	TGCGCCAGCAGCCAATGGCAGGGTACCAGCAATGAGCAGTACTTC
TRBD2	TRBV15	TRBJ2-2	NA	CATSRVLLAGFYTGELFF	TGTGCCACCAGCAGAGTACTACTAGCGGGATTCTACACCGGGGAGCTGTTTTTT
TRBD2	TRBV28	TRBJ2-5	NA	CASSFGLAGAWEQYF	TGTGCCAGCAGTTTCGGACTAGCGGGAGCTTGGGAGCAGTACTTC
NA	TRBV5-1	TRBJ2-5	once	CASSLDGAATQYF	TGCGCCAGCAGCTTGGATGGCGCCGCGACCCAGTACTTC
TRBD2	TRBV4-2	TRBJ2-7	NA	CASSQEWREIGYEQYF	TGTGCCAGCAGCCAAGAATGGCGGGAGATTGGCTACGAGCAGTACTTC
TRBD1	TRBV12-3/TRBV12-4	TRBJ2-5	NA	CASSLRTGGETQYF	TGTGCCAGCAGTTTACGGACAGGGGGAGAGACCCAGTACTTC
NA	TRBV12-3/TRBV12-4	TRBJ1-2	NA	CATSLDGNYGYTF	TGTGCCACCAGTTTGGATGGTAACTATGGCTACACCTTC
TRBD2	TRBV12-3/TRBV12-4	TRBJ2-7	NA	CASSPGSSGTYEQYF	TGTGCCAGCAGTCCAGGTAGTAGCGGGACCTACGAGCAGTACTTC
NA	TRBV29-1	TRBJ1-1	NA	CSVEDESTEAFF	TGCAGCGTTGAAGATGAGAGCACTGAAGCTTTCTTT
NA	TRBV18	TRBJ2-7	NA	CASSPDGSTGYEQYF	TGTGCCAGCTCACCGGACGGGAGTACGGGGTACGAGCAGTACTTC
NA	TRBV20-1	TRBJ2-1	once	CSATLRATYNEQFF	TGCAGTGCCACACTTCGGGCCACCTACAATGAGCAGTTCTTC
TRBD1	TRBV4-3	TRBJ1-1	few	CASSQRLGTGAEAFF	TGCGCCAGCAGCCAAAGGCTAGGGACAGGGGCAGAAGCTTTCTTT
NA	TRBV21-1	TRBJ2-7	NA	CASSKRLRAPYEQYF	TGTGCCAGCAGCAAACGCCTTCGTGCTCCCTACGAGCAGTACTTC